This T cell receptor beta chain comes out of a study of cytomegalovirus exposure and HLA in healthy donors. Notes on the study in general: Donor immune exposure was known only as CMV serostatus. Later analysis demonstrated an association between a missense DCLRE1C variant and TCR beta V- and J-gene trimming. In a later analysis, HLA-C alleles had the fewest associated TCRs, DRB1 alleles the most. Cytomegalovirus association was listed for 164 TCR beta chains.

This CDR3 has 15 amino acids. In germline, CDR1 is MGHDK, CDR2 SYGVNS. V lost 5 bases to trimming and J lost 3 bases, with 13 bases between them. This clone was found a few times. What it binds is unknown. This PCR relied on a set of 60 Vbeta primers and 13 Jbeta primers. Libraries were prepared by immunoSEQ multiplex PCR; TCRdb keeps only in-frame clonotypes and omits some of them. The sample has roughly 55,000 clones, roughly four fifths seen once. The specimen was PBMCs. This sequence originates from a boy aged 5-17 years in good health and CMV-seropositive. The rearrangement uses TRBV25-1 and TRBJ2-2; D is perhaps TRBD1 (6 bases). The CDR3 DNA reads TGTGCCAGCAGTTTACAGGGACGAGACACCGGGGAGCTGTTTTTT. Translating it yields CASSLQGRDTGELFF. Full variable domain (rest looked up from reference TRBV25-1 and TRBJ2-2): EADIYQTPRYLVIGTGKKITLECSQTMGHDKMYWYQQDPGMELHLIHYSYGVNSTEKGDLSSESTVSRIRTEHFPLTLESARPSHTSQYLCASSLQGRDTGELFFGEGSRLTVL.